The next 16 T cell receptor beta chains were all read from a single sample in a study of OX40 agonist ivuxolimab in advanced cancers. The library was obtained by the immunoSEQ multiplex PCR assay. Entries here come from immuneACCESS through TCRdb and include only in-frame sequences with V and J called. Some clones fail to appear in such tables; in the studies checked, an unresolved V gene covers under half of the shortfall, and the cause of the remainder is unknown. For this sample the table gives about 100,000 clones, of which 94% were detected only once. Clones ranked in the top ten supply around 3% of the sample. Sample: CD4+ or CD8+ T cells sorted from blood, taken in a trial of the OX40 agonist ivuxolimab. These receptors were taken from an adult with an advanced solid tumor such as melanoma, head and neck, liver or kidney cancer.

This clone was picked up a small number of times. J is TRBJ1-5 and V is TRBV27; no firm D call. The CDR3 covers 14 residues. Germline-derived CDR1 and CDR2 are MNHEY and SMNVEV (reference sequence). The ends were cut back, 0 bases at V and 6 bases at J, with 9 bases in the middle. The CDR3 here is CASSLSAGIQPQHF. DNA of the CDR3: TGTGCCAGCAGTTTATCGGCAGGAATTCAGCCCCAGCATTTT.

The rearrangement links TRBV11-2 to TRBJ2-1; TRBD2 aligns across 16 bases. CDR1 is SGHAT and CDR2 is FQNNGV in the germline V gene. The CDR3 loop spans 17 amino acids. V trimming: 5 bases; J trimming: 8 bases; junction bases outside the gene matches: 9. CDR3 DNA: TGTGCCAGCAGCCCCCCGGGACTAGCGGGAGGGGGGTATGAGCAGTTCTTC. Translated, it gives CASSPPGLAGGGYEQFF.

This sequence joins TRBV27 and TRBJ2-1; TRBD2 matches 13 bases. CDR3 length: 13 amino acids. Trimming cost V 8 bases and J 12 bases; bases outside gene matches: 7. Germline V gene data show CDR1 as MNHEY and CDR2 as SMNVEV (reference sequence). Here the CDR3 reads CASGTSGVRGQFF. CDR3 coding DNA: TGTGCCAGCGGGACTAGCGGGGTCCGCGGGCAGTTCTTC.

This clone was counted once. The V gene is TRBV30, the J gene TRBJ2-2, with no clear D. Trimming left V 0 bases short and J 9 bases short, with 8 bases between. The CDR3 has 12 residues. Germline CDR1 is GTSNPN and CDR2 is SVGIG (reference sequence). The CDR3 nucleotides read TGTGCCTGGAGTGTAACCAACCGGGAGCTGTTTTTT. This encodes CAWSVTNRELFF.

The chain is built from TRBV7-3 and TRBJ2-1; 12 nucleotides align to TRBD2. This CDR3 spans 18 amino acids. Germline V lookup: CDR1 SGHTA, CDR2 FQGTGA. The V gene end was trimmed by 2 bases and the J gene end by 4 bases; junction bases not matched to a gene: 9. The DNA of the CDR3 is TGTGCCAGCAGCTTACGGGGACTAGCGGGTCAAAATTACAATGAGCAGTTCTTC. Translation gives CASSLRGLAGQNYNEQFF.

The chain is built from TRBV12-5 and TRBJ1-1; tentatively, D is TRBD1 (5 bases). V lost 3 bases and J lost 1, with 9 bases in between. The CDR3 is made up of 14 amino acids. Germline-derived CDR1 and CDR2 are LGHNT and FRNRAP. CDR3 residues: CASGLIGGNTEAFF. CDR3 in DNA: TGTGCTAGTGGTTTAATCGGGGGGAACACTGAAGCTTTCTTT. The variable domain in full, completed from reference TRBV12-5 and TRBJ1-1, reads DARVTQTPRHKVTEMGQEVTMRCQPILGHNTVFWYRQTMMQGLELLAYFRNRAPLDDSGMPKDRFSAEMPDATLATLKIQPSEPRDSAVYFCASGLIGGNTEAFFGQGTRLTVV.

The chain is built from TRBV4-1 and TRBJ1-2; 7 positions match TRBD1. The ends lost 3 bases at V and 2 bases at J; junction bases unmatched: 6. CDR1 is MGHRA, CDR2 YSYEKL, per germline. The CDR3 runs 15 residues. CDR3 sequence: CASSQRDSGNYGYTF. Here the CDR3 DNA reads TGCGCCAGCAGCCAGCGGGACAGCGGGAACTATGGCTACACCTTC.

This chain's CDR3 is CASSGTGTGCGYTF. CDR3 bases: TGTGCCAGCAGCGGAACCGGGACAGGGTGTGGCTACACCTTC. V usage is TRBV7-9 and J usage is TRBJ1-2; 9 nucleotides align to TRBD1. Germline-derived CDR1 and CDR2 are SEHNR and FQNEAQ (reference sequence). The CDR3 is 14 residues long. V trimming: 5 bases; J trimming: 7 bases; junction bases outside the gene matches: 8.

This clone was found once. J is TRBJ2-1 and V is TRBV30; D is uncertain. Germline values: CDR1 GTSNPN, CDR2 SVGIG (reference sequence). The CDR3 contains 11 residues. Trimming removed 5 bases at V and 7 bases at J, with 9 bases between. CDR3 sequence: CAWVLGNEQFF. The CDR3 nucleotides read TGTGCCTGGGTACTTGGGAATGAGCAGTTCTTC.

The chain is built from TRBV25-1 and TRBJ1-2, with D unclear. The CDR3 contains 14 residues. V lost 1 base and J 2 bases, leaving 8 bases between the germline ends. CDR1 and CDR2 from the germline V gene are MGHDK and SYGVNS. CDR3 bases: TGTGCCAGCAGTGAATCCGTGGCAAACTATGGCTACACCTTC. Translating gives CASSESVANYGYTF.

The rearrangement links TRBV27 to TRBJ2-2; no reliable D call. Deletions cut 5 bases from V and 6 bases from J, with 13 bases between. Germline V gene sequence: CDR1 MNHEY, CDR2 SMNVEV (reference sequence). CDR3 length equals 14 residues. The CDR3 nucleotides are TGTGCCAGCAGTCAAAAGGGTAGGGCCGGGGAGCTGTTTTTT. Amino acids: CASSQKGRAGELFF.

In this sample, this clone turned up once. This chain joins TRBV5-4 and TRBJ2-5; 8 bases align to TRBD2. Germline V gene lookup returns CDR1 SGHNT and CDR2 YYREEE (reference sequence). The CDR3 covers 18 residues. Trimming took 0 bases from V and 5 from J; bases not matched to a gene: 15. The CDR3 is CASSLGLYERGRGETQYF. The CDR3 DNA sequence: TGTGCCAGCAGCTTGGGCCTTTACGAGCGGGGGAGAGGGGAGACCCAGTACTTC.

CDR3 coding DNA: TGTGCCAGTAGTATCCAAGTACCGGCCACCGGGGAGCTGTTTTTT. This encodes CASSIQVPATGELFF. The genes are TRBV19 and TRBJ2-2; no definite D call. There are 15 residues in the CDR3. Germline-derived CDR1 and CDR2 are LNHDA and SQIVND (reference sequence). V lost 3 bases and J 4 bases, leaving 12 bases between the germline ends.

This rearrangement joins TRBV11-2 to TRBJ1-5; D is ambiguous. The CDR3 totals 12 residues. V was shortened by 4 bases and J by 2 bases, with 3 bases between the two germline ends. Germline V lookup: CDR1 SGHAT, CDR2 FQNNGV. The CDR3 bases are TGTGCCAGCAGCTCGGGCAATCAGCCCCAGCATTTT. It is translated as CASSSGNQPQHF.

V and J are TRBV5-1 and TRBJ2-2, with D possibly TRBD1 on 6 matching bases. The V gene's germline CDR1 is SGHRS and CDR2 YFSETQ. The CDR3 sequence is 16 residues long. The V end lost 4 bases, the J end lost 1 base, and 14 bases lay between the germline ends. CDR3 DNA sequence: TGCGCCAGCAGCATGCTGGGGGCTATGAACACCGGGGAGCTGTTTTTT. Translation: CASSMLGAMNTGELFF. Based on the CDR3 plus reference TRBV5-1 and TRBJ2-2, the full variable domain is KAGVTQTPRYLIKTRGQQVTLSCSPISGHRSVSWYQQTPGQGLQFLFEYFSETQRNKGNFPGRFSGRQFSNSRSEMNVSTLELGDSALYLCASSMLGAMNTGELFFGEGSRLTVL.

The chain recombines TRBV29-1 with TRBJ2-3; 8 nucleotides line up with TRBD2. The length of the CDR3 is 16 residues. The trim removed 7 bases at V and 0 bases at J, leaving 12 bases unmatched. CDR1 and CDR2 (germline): SQVTM, ANQGSEA. The CDR3 sequence is CSAGGGTITSTDTQYF. CDR3 bases: TGCAGCGCCGGGGGGGGCACTATTACTAGCACAGATACGCAGTATTTT.